The 19 T cell receptor beta chains below were found in one sample sequenced in a study of immune cell composition in non-small cell lung cancer. Profiled with immunoSEQ multiplex PCR; TCRdb holds only in-frame clones, not every one. Seen here are about 16,000 clones, under 75% observed once, and the top ten hold 7.5%. The sequenced material came from lung tumor tissue. The receptor set was obtained from a human donor with non-small cell lung cancer.

This chain links TRBV9 with TRBJ1-2, with 8 bases aligning to TRBD1. Germline V CDR1 and CDR2: SGDLS, YYNGEE. V dropped 2 bases and J dropped 5; count of bases not matched to a gene: 2. CDR3 length equals 13 residues. CDR3 DNA sequence: TGTGCCAGCAGCGTCGGACAGGGTTATGGCTACACCTTC. Amino acid sequence: CASSVGQGYGYTF. Filled out from reference TRBV9 and TRBJ1-2, the complete variable domain reads DSGVTQTPKHLITATGQRVTLRCSPRSGDLSVYWYQQSLDQGLQFLIQYYNGEERAKGNILERFSAQQFPDLHSELNLSSLELGDSALYFCASSVGQGYGYTFGSGTRLTVV.

Concerning this clone itself: Other nucleotide sequences from this sample produce the same CDR3. This rearrangement joins TRBV6-1 to TRBJ1-2, with TRBD1 as a possible D gene (5 bases). This CDR3 is 14 amino acids long. From germline, CDR1 is MNHNS and CDR2 SASEGT. V lost 4 bases and J lost 6, with 15 bases in between. The CDR3 region has the DNA TGTGCCAGCAGTGGCTGGGACTCCCGGCATGGCTACACCTTC. Translation gives CASSGWDSRHGYTF.

This chain joins TRBV15 and TRBJ2-1; the match to TRBD1 covers 8 bases. The CDR3 loop spans 14 amino acids. Looked up from germline, CDR1 is LNHNV and CDR2 is YYDKDF (reference sequence). V was clipped by 6 bases and J by 9 bases; unmatched bases: 10. This CDR3 is CATRVAGGETEQFF. The CDR3 DNA reads as TGTGCCACCAGGGTGGCAGGGGGCGAAACTGAGCAGTTCTTC.

The chain uses TRBV28 and TRBJ1-5; D is unresolved. Trimming shortened V by 5 bases and J by 7 bases, and 9 bases separated the two germline ends. CDR3 size: 12 residues. Germline CDR1 MDHEN, CDR2 SYDVKM. The CDR3 protein is CASSVGGQPQHF. DNA for the CDR3: TGTGCCAGCAGTGTCGGAGGACAGCCCCAGCATTTT.

This rearrangement joins TRBV9 to TRBJ2-3; perhaps TRBD2 as D (5 bases). CDR3 length: 15 residues. Trimming removed 0 bases at V and 4 bases at J, with 12 bases between. Germline V gene lookup returns CDR1 SGDLS and CDR2 YYNGEE. In DNA, the CDR3 is TGTGCCAGCAGCGTAGGAGGGCTGGGTGCAGATACGCAGTATTTT. Amino acid sequence: CASSVGGLGADTQYF. Based on the CDR3 plus reference TRBV9 and TRBJ2-3, the full variable domain is DSGVTQTPKHLITATGQRVTLRCSPRSGDLSVYWYQQSLDQGLQFLIQYYNGEERAKGNILERFSAQQFPDLHSELNLSSLELGDSALYFCASSVGGLGADTQYFGPGTRLTVL.

The rearrangement links TRBV7-9 to TRBJ2-5; 11 bases line up with TRBD2. CDR3 length: 15 residues. CDR1 is SEHNR and CDR2 is FQNEAQ in the germline V gene (reference sequence). Unmatched junction bases numbered 2, after V lost 5 bases and J lost 0 bases. The CDR3 protein is CASSPGLADQETQYF. In DNA, the CDR3 is TGTGCCAGCAGCCCGGGACTAGCGGACCAAGAGACCCAGTACTTC. Looking up the rest from reference TRBV7-9 and TRBJ2-5 gives the full variable domain: DTGVSQNPRHKITKRGQNVTFRCDPISEHNRLYWYRQTLGQGPEFLTYFQNEAQLEKSRLLSDRFSAERPKGSFSTLEIQRTEQGDSAMYLCASSPGLADQETQYFGPGTRLLVL.

The chain joins TRBV2 to TRBJ2-7; perhaps TRBD1 as D (5 bases). With 1 base removed from V and 2 bases from J, the gap between germline ends came to 12 bases. CDR1 and CDR2 from the germline V gene are SNHLY and FYNNEI. The CDR3 covers 15 residues. In DNA form, the CDR3 reads TGTGCCAGCAGTGAAGGTGCAGGACATCCCTACGAGCAGTACTTC. It encodes CASSEGAGHPYEQYF.

The genes are TRBV14 and TRBJ1-2; D is unresolved. In germline, CDR1 is SGHDN, CDR2 FVKESK. V lost 4 bases, J lost 4 bases, and 10 bases lay in between. CDR3 size: 13 residues. CDR3 coding DNA: TGTGCCAGCAGCCCCACAGTGAGCTATGGCTACACCTTC. Protein: CASSPTVSYGYTF.

The rearrangement links TRBV9 to TRBJ2-1, with D uncertain. The CDR3 loop spans 16 amino acids. V shed 0 bases and J shed 0 bases, with 10 bases lying between them. The V gene's germline CDR1 is SGDLS and CDR2 YYNGEE. Written as DNA, the CDR3 is TGTGCCAGCAGCGTAGCCGGGTCCCGCTCCTACAATGAGCAGTTCTTC. This translates into CASSVAGSRSYNEQFF. The full variable domain, in which reference TRBV9 and TRBJ2-1 provide the parts outside the CDR3, is DSGVTQTPKHLITATGQRVTLRCSPRSGDLSVYWYQQSLDQGLQFLIQYYNGEERAKGNILERFSAQQFPDLHSELNLSSLELGDSALYFCASSVAGSRSYNEQFFGPGTRLTVL.

CDR3 nucleotide sequence: TGTGCCAGCAGCCGCGGGGGAAACCAAGAGACCCAGTACTTC. This sequence encodes CASSRGGNQETQYF. This chain connects TRBV5-4 to TRBJ2-5; 7 bases line up with TRBD2. Germline CDR1 SGHNT, CDR2 YYREEE (reference sequence). The V and J ends lost 4 bases and 0 bases, in that order; junction bases with no gene match: 3. This CDR3 comprises 14 residues.

The gene calls are TRBV10-3 and TRBJ1-1, with D unclear. The V gene's germline CDR1 is ENHRY and CDR2 SYGVKD. The CDR3 has 12 residues. The V and J ends lost 1 base and 4 bases respectively, with 4 bases between them. The CDR3 DNA follows: TGTGCCATCAGTGAGTTTAGCACTGAAGCTTTCTTT. Translated: CAISEFSTEAFF.

In the case of this clone: It is unclear where the CDR3 begins or ends on the DNA, so no DNA is shown, and the CDR3 is as TCRdb lists it. This sequence joins TRBV19 and TRBJ1-2. Looked up from germline, CDR1 is LNHDA and CDR2 is SQIVND (reference sequence). The CDR3 adds up to 12 amino acids, both ends counted. This chain's CDR3 is CASTSGYYGYTF.

The rearrangement uses TRBV28 and TRBJ1-1; D not resolved. This CDR3 spans 13 amino acids. Deletions cut 5 bases from V and 3 bases from J, with 10 bases between. Germline V gene lookup returns CDR1 MDHEN and CDR2 SYDVKM. The CDR3, as DNA: TGTGCCAGCAGTCCTCGACGGGACACTGAAGCTTTCTTT. It translates to CASSPRRDTEAFF. Combining the CDR3 with reference TRBV28 and TRBJ1-1 gives the whole variable domain DVKVTQSSRYLVKRTGEKVFLECVQDMDHENMFWYRQDPGLGLRLIYFSYDVKMKEKGDIPEGYSVSREKKERFSLILESASTNQTSMYLCASSPRRDTEAFFGQGTRLTVV.

The chain has TRBV11-2 and TRBJ1-2; maybe TRBD1 (5 bases). Germline CDR1 SGHAT, CDR2 FQNNGV. The V and J ends lost 1 base and 3 bases respectively, with 6 bases between them. The CDR3 is 13 residues long. The chain's CDR3 is CASSLARDYGYTF. The CDR3 bases are TGTGCCAGCAGCTTAGCCAGGGACTATGGCTACACCTTC.

This chain connects TRBV7-9 to TRBJ2-5; D is unresolved. V lost 3 bases and J lost 1, with 15 bases in between. The CDR3 sequence is 16 residues long. The germline V gene encodes CDR1 SEHNR and CDR2 FQNEAQ (reference sequence). DNA of the CDR3: TGTGCCAGCAGCTTCGAACCGAGTGTCCTCCAAGAGACCCAGTACTTC. Translated, it gives CASSFEPSVLQETQYF.

This chain links TRBV2 with TRBJ2-5; D possibly corresponds to TRBD1 (6 bases). The germline CDR1 and CDR2 sequences are SNHLY and FYNNEI. This CDR3 region has 13 residues. V lost 6 bases and J 1 base, leaving 9 bases between the germline ends. The CDR3 here is CASSGTTQETQYF. In DNA form, the CDR3 reads TGTGCCAGCAGCGGGACAACCCAAGAGACCCAGTACTTC. Variable domain in full (rest from reference TRBV2 and TRBJ2-5): EPEVTQTPSHQVTQMGQEVILRCVPISNHLYFYWYRQILGQKVEFLVSFYNNEISEKSEIFDDQFSVERPDGSNFTLKIRSTKLEDSAMYFCASSGTTQETQYFGPGTRLLVL.

This clone ranks as medium-sized. The chain is built from TRBV19 and TRBJ1-6; D uncertain. In germline, CDR1 is LNHDA, CDR2 SQIVND (reference sequence). V lost 3 bases and J lost 8, with 11 bases in between. The CDR3 is made up of 14 amino acids. In nucleotides, the CDR3 is TGTGCCAGTAGTATTGGTCTCAGTTATTCACCCCTCCACTTT. Translated, it gives CASSIGLSYSPLHF.

In this sample, this clone turned up a few times. The rearrangement links TRBV7-9 to TRBJ1-5; 9 bases are shared with TRBD1. The CDR3 has 16 residues. Germline V CDR1 and CDR2: SEHNR, FQNEAQ (reference sequence). V shed 5 bases and J 1 base; nucleotides not matched to a gene: 6. The CDR3 loop is CASSPGQGWSNQPQHF. CDR3 bases: TGTGCCAGCAGCCCGGGACAGGGCTGGAGCAATCAGCCCCAGCATTTT.

The rearrangement uses TRBV6-6 and TRBJ2-5; the D gene is possibly TRBD2 (5 bases). The CDR3 runs 15 residues. V dropped 2 bases and J dropped 2 bases, with 12 bases sitting between them. CDR1 is MNHNY and CDR2 is SVGAGI in the germline V gene (reference sequence). CDR3 DNA: TGTGCCAGCAGTTACGCCGGTACTAGTCAAGAGACCCAGTACTTC. Its translation: CASSYAGTSQETQYF.